This T cell receptor (beta chain) was recovered during a study of blood T cell repertoires in COVID-19. Libraries were prepared by immunoSEQ multiplex PCR; TCRdb keeps only in-frame clonotypes and omits some of them. In the table there are 170,000 or so clones, about four fifths of which are singletons. Trimming took 6 bases from V and 2 from J; bases not matched to a gene: 6. The CDR3 runs to 14 residues. Germline values: CDR1 MGHRA, CDR2 YSYEKL. The TCR was taken from a man aged 18 to 35 with active or convalescent COVID-19. Sequencing was performed on peripheral blood. The V and J genes are TRBV4-1 and TRBJ1-2; 7 bases map to TRBD1. In DNA form, the CDR3 reads TGCGCCAGCAGTCAAATGGGACAGAACTATGGCTACACCTTC. Its protein is CASSQMGQNYGYTF.